Listed here are 3 T cell receptor beta chains from one sample, sequenced in a study of blood T cell repertoires in COVID-19. Sequenced by immunoSEQ multiplex PCR; TCRdb stores in-frame clones only, minus some. The table has some 140,000 clones, about 85% seen once; the top ten hold around 0.63%. Input material: peripheral blood. The receptors originated from a man aged 60-69 years with COVID-19, enrolled during active disease.

This clone was counted only a few times. The chain carries TRBV6-6 and TRBJ2-1, with 8 bases lining up with TRBD1. Unmatched junction bases numbered 1, after V lost 4 bases and J lost 2 bases. Germline V CDR1 and CDR2: MNHNY, SVGAGI (reference sequence). CDR3 size: 14 residues. The CDR3 loop reads CASSSTGAYNEQFF. The DNA of the CDR3 is TGTGCCAGCAGTTCGACAGGGGCCTACAATGAGCAGTTCTTC.

The rearrangement joins TRBV24-1 to TRBJ1-4; D unresolved. Trimming removed 5 bases at V and 7 bases at J, with 10 bases between. CDR3 length equals 13 residues. Germline-derived CDR1 and CDR2 are KGHDR and SFDVKD. CDR3 in DNA: TGTGCCACCAGTGGCGGCGGGGTTGAAAAACTGTTTTTT. Its protein is CATSGGGVEKLFF.

The V call is TRBV7-9, the J call TRBJ2-1; D perhaps matches TRBD1 (6 bases). Looked up from germline, CDR1 is SEHNR and CDR2 is FQNEAQ (reference sequence). V lost 4 bases, J lost 3 bases, and 13 bases lay in between. The length of the CDR3 is 15 residues. Here the CDR3 reads CASSSGQSFYNEQFF. CDR3 in DNA: TGTGCCAGCAGCTCAGGACAGTCCTTCTACAATGAGCAGTTCTTC.